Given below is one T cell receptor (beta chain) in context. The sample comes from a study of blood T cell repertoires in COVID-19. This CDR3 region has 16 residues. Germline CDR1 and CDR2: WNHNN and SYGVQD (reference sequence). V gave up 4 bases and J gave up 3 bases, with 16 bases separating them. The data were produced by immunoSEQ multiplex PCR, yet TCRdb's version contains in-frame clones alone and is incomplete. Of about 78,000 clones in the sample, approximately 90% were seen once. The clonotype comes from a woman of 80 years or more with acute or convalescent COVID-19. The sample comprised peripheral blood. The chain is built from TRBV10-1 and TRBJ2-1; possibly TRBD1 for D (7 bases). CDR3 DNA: TGCGCCAGCAGTGCCTCGCAGGGGGGCCGCTACAATGAGCAGTTCTTC. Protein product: CASSASQGGRYNEQFF.